The present entry profiles one T cell receptor (beta chain) with its context. TCRdb's table, derived via immunoSEQ multiplex PCR, lists solely in-frame clones and lacks some. The profile shows approximately 1,500,000 clones, nearly 99% of them singletons. The V end lost 0 bases, the J end lost 0 bases, and 6 bases lay between the germline ends. This CDR3 spans 15 amino acids. The germline V gene encodes CDR1 MNHEY and CDR2 SVGAGI. The data are from a study of shared clonotypes between healthy human individuals. This chain links TRBV6-5 with TRBJ1-5; D unclear. Material for sequencing was naive CD4+ T cells sorted from blood. The sample's subset: CD45RA+ positively selected. This TCR was recovered from a man aged 25 to 45 in good health. CDR3 sequence: CASSYSQYSNQPQHF. The CDR3 region has the DNA TGTGCCAGCAGTTACTCTCAATATAGCAATCAGCCCCAGCATTTT.